The rows below give T cell receptor beta chains drawn from one sample of a study of cytomegalovirus exposure and HLA in healthy donors. Sequenced by immunoSEQ multiplex PCR; TCRdb stores in-frame clones only, minus some. The sample lists about 130,000 clones; 65% to 80% were seen once. Sequenced: PBMCs. The receptors come from a man aged 35 to 55 in good health and CMV-seropositive. CDR3s include the opening cysteine and the closing phenylalanine or tryptophan. D genes are given only for firm matches. Size is omitted from some rows. Given values are once, few, many or a class for expanded clones.

V gene	clone size	J gene	D gene	CDR3 DNA	CDR3 protein
TRBV10-2	once	TRBJ1-4	-	TGCGCCAGCAGTACACAGGTCCAGGAGCTTGGGGAAAAACTGTTTTTT	CASSTQVQELGEKLFF
TRBV10-2	-	TRBJ2-7	-	TGCGCCAGCAGTGGGTCCTTGTCCTTCTACGAGCAGTACTTC	CASSGSLSFYEQYF
TRBV19	-	TRBJ2-4	TRBD2	TGTGCCAGTAGTACAGGGACTAGCGGACAGAAAAACATTCAGTACTTC	CASSTGTSGQKNIQYF
TRBV6-1	-	TRBJ2-1	-	TGTGCCAGCATCACTTCGGGGGAGTGGGGCCAGTTCTTC	CASITSGEWGQFF
TRBV6-5	-	TRBJ2-5	TRBD1	TGTGCCAGCAGTACTCGGACAGGGGGCTTGGAGACCCAGTACTTC	CASSTRTGGLETQYF
TRBV4-1	-	TRBJ2-5	TRBD2	TGCGCCAGCAGCCAGGGGACTAGCGGGGGCATCGAGGAGACCCAGTACTTC	CASSQGTSGGIEETQYF
TRBV28	-	TRBJ1-4	-	TGTGCCAGCAGTTTGCCCAGTAATGAAAAACTGTTTTTT	CASSLPSNEKLFF
TRBV5-6	-	TRBJ1-2	-	TGTGCCAGCGGAAGGGAGGGCGAGGGCTACACCTTC	CASGREGEGYTF
TRBV28	-	TRBJ2-7	TRBD1	TGTGCCAGCAGTTTATACCAGGGGGCGGGTGGCGAGCAGTACTTC	CASSLYQGAGGEQYF
TRBV9	-	TRBJ2-7	TRBD1	TGTGCCAGCAGCGCCACCGGGACAGGGGGAGGAGAGCAGTACTTC	CASSATGTGGGEQYF
TRBV2	-	TRBJ1-4	-	TGTGCCAGCAGTGAAGGTTGGCAGGGTGAAAAACTGTTTTTT	CASSEGWQGEKLFF
TRBV10-3	-	TRBJ2-6	-	TGTGCCATCAGTGGCGGGAACGTGGGGGCCAACGTCCTGACTTTC	CAISGGNVGANVLTF
TRBV4-2	-	TRBJ2-7	-	TGTGCCAGCAGCCAAAAGATGGACGGGAGCGGCTCCTACGAGCAGTACTTC	CASSQKMDGSGSYEQYF
TRBV27	-	TRBJ1-5	-	TGTGCCAGCAGTTTCCGCAGGGATCAGCCCCAGCATTTT	CASSFRRDQPQHF
TRBV5-1	-	TRBJ2-5	-	TGCGCCAGTACCCTGCGCCCAGAGACCCAGTACTTC	CASTLRPETQYF
TRBV19	-	TRBJ1-1	TRBD1	TGTGCCAGTAGTCCCCAGGGGGACACTGAAGCTTTCTTT	CASSPQGDTEAFF
TRBV6-5	-	TRBJ1-6	TRBD1	TGTGCCAGCAGTGGACAGGGGGCTAATTCACCCCTCCACTTT	CASSGQGANSPLHF
TRBV28	-	TRBJ2-7	-	TGTGCCAGCAGTTCTACGACAGGTCTGTACTTC	CASSSTTGLYF
TRBV19	-	TRBJ2-1	TRBD1	TGTGCCAGTAGTATAATAGGGGGACAGGGAGGAGAACGGCAGTTCTTC	CASSIIGGQGGERQFF
TRBV19	-	TRBJ1-5	-	TGTGCCAGTAGTATCGGTGCCTACCGGGGCAATCAGCCCCAGCATTTT	CASSIGAYRGNQPQHF
TRBV5-1	few	TRBJ1-1	-	TGCGCCAGCAGCTTGCACAGAATGAACACTGAAGCTTTCTTT	CASSLHRMNTEAFF
TRBV2	-	TRBJ1-5	-	TGTGCCAGCAGTGAAGCGCACGGGGTGAATCAGCCCCAGCATTTT	CASSEAHGVNQPQHF
TRBV11-2	few	TRBJ1-2	-	TGTGCCAGCAGCTTCCGCTATGGCTACACCTTC	CASSFRYGYTF
TRBV5-1	-	TRBJ1-2	TRBD1	TGCGCCAGCAGCTTGACAGGGGGAACTTTCTATGGCTACACCTTC	CASSLTGGTFYGYTF
TRBV29-1	once	TRBJ1-4	TRBD1	TGCAGCGTATTACCGGGACAGTCGAATGAAAAACTGTTTTTT	CSVLPGQSNEKLFF
TRBV6-1	-	TRBJ2-3	-	TGTGCCAGCAGTGAAGGACTGGCCAGGGGCACAGATACGCAGTATTTT	CASSEGLARGTDTQYF
TRBV6-6	-	TRBJ1-1	TRBD1	TGTGCCAGCAGTCAACCCGGGACAGGAAAAAACACTGAAGCTTTCTTT	CASSQPGTGKNTEAFF
TRBV5-1	-	TRBJ1-1	-	TGCGCCAGCAGCTTGGTGGGAGGGGGGCTGACTGAAGCTTTCTTT	CASSLVGGGLTEAFF
TRBV7-9	-	TRBJ2-5	-	TGTGCCAGCAGCTTAGGGGGGGACCAAGAGACCCAGTACTTC	CASSLGGDQETQYF
TRBV5-1	-	TRBJ1-1	TRBD1	TGCGCCAGCAGCTTTAACAGGGGCGAAGCTTTCTTT	CASSFNRGEAFF
TRBV7-6	-	TRBJ2-1	TRBD2	TGTGCCAGCAGTCCCAGCGGGAGGTCGGCTGCGCGCAATGAGCAGTTCTTC	CASSPSGRSAARNEQFF
TRBV9	-	TRBJ2-7	TRBD2	TGTGCCAGCAGCCCTCGGACTAGTGGGTTCCACGAGCAGTACTTC	CASSPRTSGFHEQYF
TRBV14	-	TRBJ2-4	-	TGTGCCAGCAGCATCCGACTAGGTGGTAAAAACATTCAGTACTTC	CASSIRLGGKNIQYF
TRBV5-1	-	TRBJ2-7	-	TGCGCCAGCAGTCCGGGTTCCGGAGACGAGCAGTACTTC	CASSPGSGDEQYF
TRBV19	once	TRBJ2-3	TRBD2	TGTGCCAGTAGTCCCACTAGCGGGAATTGGGATACGCAGTATTTT	CASSPTSGNWDTQYF
TRBV5-1	-	TRBJ2-7	-	TGCGCCAGCAGCGCAGACTCGAGTTCGATCTACGAGCAGTACTTC	CASSADSSSIYEQYF
TRBV6-6	-	TRBJ1-6	-	TGTGCCAGCAGCCGCGGGGACGTTAATTCACCCCTCCACTTT	CASSRGDVNSPLHF
TRBV27	many	TRBJ1-1	-	TGTGCCAGCAGTACTACAGGGAACGAGAACACTGAAGCTTTCTTT	CASSTTGNENTEAFF
TRBV5-4	-	TRBJ2-1	TRBD2	TGTGCCAGCATACTAGCGGGAGAGCGGAATGAGCAGTTCTTC	CASILAGERNEQFF
TRBV27	-	TRBJ2-4	-	TGTGCCAGCAGTCAGGCACATAGCATTCAGTACTTC	CASSQAHSIQYF
TRBV5-1	once	TRBJ2-5	TRBD1	TGCGCCAGCAGCTTACAGGGGTTCCAAGAGACCCAGTACTTC	CASSLQGFQETQYF
TRBV10-3	few	TRBJ1-2	TRBD1	TGTGCCATCAGTGGGGACAGGGAAAAGCATGGCTACACCTTC	CAISGDREKHGYTF
TRBV27	-	TRBJ2-7	TRBD1	TGTGCCAGCAGCCTGTCAGCCGGGACAGGAAGCTACGAGCAGTACTTC	CASSLSAGTGSYEQYF
TRBV5-1	-	TRBJ2-7	TRBD1	TGCGCCAGCAGCGGGGACAGGACGTACTCCTACGAGCAGTACTTC	CASSGDRTYSYEQYF
TRBV7-9	-	TRBJ1-6	TRBD1	TGTGCCAGCAGCGAATTGGACAGGGATAATTCACCCCTCCACTTT	CASSELDRDNSPLHF
TRBV4-1	few	TRBJ2-1	-	TGCGCCAGCAGCCAGGAGGCGGGACTGAGGTTCTTC	CASSQEAGLRFF
TRBV7-3	-	TRBJ2-1	-	TGTGCCAGCAGCTTAATAGCGGCGAATGAGCAGTTCTTC	CASSLIAANEQFF
TRBV5-1	-	TRBJ2-2	-	TGCGCCAGCACGAAATTCCTCCAGGACACCGGGGAGCTGTTTTTT	CASTKFLQDTGELFF
TRBV27	-	TRBJ2-1	TRBD2	TGTGCCAGCAGTCATGGGACTAGCGGCTACAATGAGCAGTTCTTC	CASSHGTSGYNEQFF
TRBV6-4	few	TRBJ1-1	-	TGTGCCAGCAGTGAGGTCCACATGAACACTGAAGCTTTCTTT	CASSEVHMNTEAFF
TRBV5-1	-	TRBJ1-1	-	TGCGCCAGCAGCTTAATGGGCCTGGGCACTGAAGCTTTCTTT	CASSLMGLGTEAFF
TRBV4-1	-	TRBJ2-3	-	TGCGCCAGCAGCCATATCCCTACAGATACGCAGTATTTT	CASSHIPTDTQYF
TRBV10-3	-	TRBJ1-5	-	TGTGCCATCAGTGGGACTGTCTTAAGTCCCAGCAATCAGCCCCAGCATTTT	CAISGTVLSPSNQPQHF
TRBV19	-	TRBJ1-1	-	TGTGCCAGTAGTATCCACCGGGATTTTAACACTGAAGCTTTCTTT	CASSIHRDFNTEAFF
TRBV28	-	TRBJ1-1	TRBD1	TGTGCCAGCAGTTTTCCGACCCCTCGACAGGGCCGCACTGAAGCTTTCTTT	CASSFPTPRQGRTEAFF
TRBV5-1	-	TRBJ2-7	-	TGCGCCAGCTATCCAGGGGCCCTTTCCTACGAGCAGTACTTC	CASYPGALSYEQYF
TRBV5-8	once	TRBJ1-5	-	TGTGCCAGCAGCTGGGGGGGAGGGTACGCAGGGCCCCAGCATTTT	CASSWGGGYAGPQHF
TRBV6-1	-	TRBJ1-2	TRBD1	TGTGCCAGCAGTGCCCGGGACAGTTTCTATGGCTACACCTTC	CASSARDSFYGYTF
TRBV29-1	-	TRBJ1-2	TRBD1	TGCAGCGTTGGGGACAGTGGCTATGGCTACACCTTC	CSVGDSGYGYTF
TRBV19	-	TRBJ2-7	-	TGTGCCAGTAGTCGATTGGCGGGTTTATCCTACGAGCAGTACTTC	CASSRLAGLSYEQYF